The 3 T cell receptor beta chains below come from one sample, sequenced in a study of early T cells in non-severe SARS-CoV-2 infection. MiXCR, applied by TCRdb to the 5' RACE reads, yields one record per CDR3 protein. The profile shows 40,000 to 45,000 distinct CDR3 sequences, around 6.5% of them singletons. The specimen comprised whole blood, sampled at baseline. The receptors here all came from an adult who was a healthcare worker with PCR-confirmed SARS-CoV-2 infection or an uninfected control (not recorded which).

The chain links TRBV2 to TRBJ1-4; no firm D call. The germline V and J ends were trimmed by 8 bases and 5 bases, with 9 bases remaining between them. Germline V CDR1 and CDR2: SNHLY, FYNNEI. The CDR3 is 12 residues long. The CDR3 nucleotides read TGTGCCAGCCTCTTGGGGAATGAAAAACTGTTTTTT. As protein: CASLLGNEKLFF.

This clonotype was detected a few times. The chain joins TRBV4-3 to TRBJ1-1; D is unresolved. Germline-derived CDR1 and CDR2 are LGHNA and YSLEER. This CDR3 has 14 amino acids. V was shortened by 0 bases and J by 3 bases, with 8 bases between the two germline ends. This CDR3 reads CASSQDRRYTEAFF. The CDR3 coding sequence is TGCGCCAGCAGCCAAGATCGGCGTTACACTGAAGCTTTCTTT.

The sample holds many counts of this clonotype. The chain has TRBV20-1 and TRBJ2-3; TRBD2 might be the D (6 bases). This CDR3 contains 15 residues. Germline lookup yields CDR1 DFQATT and CDR2 SNEGSKA (reference sequence). Trimming took off 3 bases at V and 4 bases at J, with 17 bases between the two ends. Here the CDR3 DNA reads TGCAGTGCTAGCACTAGCTTTCTCTTCCCAGATACGCAGTATTTT. Encoded protein: CSASTSFLFPDTQYF.